Shown below are 22 T cell receptor beta chains from a single sample sequenced in a study of technical replicates of blood from several donors. Using immunoSEQ multiplex PCR, the repertoire was profiled, and TCRdb retains in-frame clones only, with some absent. The data show tens of thousands of clones, 88% seen once. The material sequenced was PBMCs. Source of these receptors: a human donor in good health. Some clones in this sample may be carry-over from other donors' samples.

This clone was observed once. This chain uses TRBV5-8 with TRBJ2-5; 8 bases agree with TRBD1. Unmatched junction bases numbered 10, after V lost 10 bases and J lost 2 bases. The CDR3 is made up of 14 amino acids. The V gene's germline CDR1 is SGHTS and CDR2 YDEGEE. CDR3 in amino acids: CAAGTGRWQETQYF. CDR3 DNA sequence: TGTGCCGCGGGGACAGGTAGATGGCAAGAGACCCAGTACTTC.

This chain links TRBV4-3 with TRBJ2-5; TRBD1 matches 9 bases. With V trimmed by 0 bases and J by 5 bases, 10 bases remained unmatched. This CDR3 has 17 residues. Germline-derived CDR1 and CDR2 are LGHNA and YSLEER. The CDR3 sequence is CASSQDRQTGGRETQYF. The CDR3 nucleotides read TGCGCCAGCAGCCAAGATCGACAGACAGGGGGACGGGAGACCCAGTACTTC.

The chain links TRBV7-2 to TRBJ2-3; 8 bases map to TRBD2. CDR3 length: 17 amino acids. The junction had 12 bases not matched to a gene; V was cut back by 5 bases and J by 2 bases. Germline V gives CDR1 SGHTA, CDR2 FQGNSA. CDR3 sequence (DNA): TGTGCCAGCAGCACCCCGAGGTTAGCGGGGATCACAGATACGCAGTATTTT. Encoded protein: CASSTPRLAGITDTQYF. The full variable domain, with the rest looked up from reference TRBV7-2 and TRBJ2-3, is GAGVSQSPSNKVTEKGKDVELRCDPISGHTALYWYRQSLGQGLEFLIYFQGNSAPDKSGLPSDRFSAERTGGSVSTLTIQRTQQEDSAVYLCASSTPRLAGITDTQYFGPGTRLTVL.

This chain connects TRBV7-8 to TRBJ1-1; 8 bases are a match to TRBD1. With V trimmed by 3 bases and J by 1 base, 4 bases remained unmatched. The CDR3 covers 15 residues. Looked up from germline, CDR1 is SGHVS and CDR2 is FQNEAQ. The CDR3 DNA reads TGTGCCAGCAGCTTCGGACAGGGATCGAACACTGAAGCTTTCTTT. Translated: CASSFGQGSNTEAFF.

CDR3 in DNA: TGTGCCAGCAGCCAAGGGGGCGCAATTGGTGAGCAGTTCTTC. It is translated as CASSQGGAIGEQFF. The chain employs TRBV4-2 and TRBJ2-1; TRBD1 is a possible D gene (5 bases). The CDR3 sequence is 14 residues long. V was cut by 1 base and J by 9 bases, with 13 bases left in between. Per germline, CDR1 LGHNA and CDR2 YNFKEQ.

This clone showed up just once. This sequence joins TRBV29-1 and TRBJ2-4, with D maybe TRBD1 (6 bases). Germline V gene sequence: CDR1 SQVTM, CDR2 ANQGSEA. V was cut by 2 bases and J by 7 bases, with 18 bases left in between. The CDR3 covers 15 residues. This CDR3 reads CSVEQVDRTNNIQYF. The CDR3 region has the DNA TGCAGCGTTGAACAGGTGGACAGAACTAACAACATTCAGTACTTC.

The chain combines TRBV6-5 with TRBJ2-1; 8 bases are shared with TRBD2. Germline CDR1 MNHEY, CDR2 SVGAGI. With 8 bases clipped from V and 5 bases from J, the junction kept 11 bases outside the gene matches. The CDR3 extends over 15 amino acids. Here the CDR3 reads CASVKQQRGHNEQFF. The CDR3 DNA follows: TGTGCCAGCGTTAAACAACAGCGGGGGCACAATGAGCAGTTCTTC.

The chain is built from TRBV11-1 and TRBJ2-3; D is unresolved. The CDR3 covers 13 residues. Germline CDR1 reads SGHAT; CDR2 reads FQDESV (reference sequence). V lost 5 bases, J lost 5 bases, and 11 bases lay in between. CDR3 sequence reads: CASSTITGDTQYF. The CDR3 bases are TGTGCCAGCAGCACTATAACGGGAGATACGCAGTATTTT.

The J gene is TRBJ2-1, the V gene TRBV15; TRBD2 aligns across 12 bases. With 0 bases clipped from V and 5 bases from J, the junction kept 17 bases outside the gene matches. The CDR3 totals 21 residues. Germline V gene sequence: CDR1 LNHNV, CDR2 YYDKDF (reference sequence). CDR3 DNA sequence: TGTGCCACCAGCAGAGAAAGATTGGGGCTAGCGGGAGGGCGGGAGAACAATGAGCAGTTCTTC. As protein: CATSRERLGLAGGRENNEQFF.

The chain carries TRBV4-2 and TRBJ2-7; D uncertain. The CDR3 consists of 13 residues. With 1 base removed from V and 4 bases from J, the gap between germline ends came to 8 bases. The germline CDR1 and CDR2 sequences are LGHNA and YNFKEQ. The CDR3 nucleotides are TGTGCCAGCAGCCAAGGGCCCCAGTACGAGCAGTACTTC. It yields the protein CASSQGPQYEQYF.

J is TRBJ2-3 and V is TRBV30; D is undetermined. Germline V gene sequence: CDR1 GTSNPN, CDR2 SVGIG (reference sequence). Trimming stripped 0 bases from V and 4 bases from J, with 8 bases between. The CDR3 length is 13 residues. This CDR3 reads CAWSVRRADTQYF. CDR3 bases: TGTGCCTGGAGTGTACGTCGCGCAGATACGCAGTATTTT.

CDR3 residues: CASSHTPTPRNEQFF. For the CDR3, the DNA is TGTGCCAGCAGCCACACTCCGACTCCTAGGAATGAGCAGTTCTTC. V gene TRBV11-1 combines with J gene TRBJ2-1; D call uncertain. Trimming stripped 5 bases from V and 7 bases from J, with 18 bases between. CDR1 SGHAT and CDR2 FQDESV come from the germline V gene (reference sequence). The CDR3 covers 15 residues.

This rearrangement joins TRBV6-1 to TRBJ1-3; D might be TRBD1 (6 bases). The CDR3 runs 15 residues. V lost 3 bases, J lost 3 bases, and 12 bases lay in between. In germline, CDR1 is MNHNS, CDR2 SASEGT. CDR3 nucleotide sequence: TGTGCCAGCAGTGATCAACAGGGATTTGGAAACACCATATATTTT. Encoded protein: CASSDQQGFGNTIYF.

V usage is TRBV19 and J usage is TRBJ2-7; TRBD2 aligns across 8 bases. Looked up from germline, CDR1 is LNHDA and CDR2 is SQIVND (reference sequence). The J segment lost 4 bases and the V segment lost 3 bases, leaving 5 bases of the junction unmatched. This CDR3 comprises 14 residues. CDR3 DNA: TGTGCCAGTAGTATTCAGCGGGGGCCGTACGAGCAGTACTTC. Translating gives CASSIQRGPYEQYF. The full variable domain, completed using reference TRBV19 and TRBJ2-7, is DGGITQSPKYLFRKEGQNVTLSCEQNLNHDAMYWYRQDPGQGLRLIYYSQIVNDFQKGDIAEGYSVSREKKESFPLTVTSAQKNPTAFYLCASSIQRGPYEQYFGPGTRLTVT.

The chain uses TRBV7-2 and TRBJ2-1, with TRBD2 identical over 11 bases. Germline V gene sequence: CDR1 SGHTA, CDR2 FQGNSA. CDR3 length equals 16 residues. V was pared by 5 bases and J by 8 bases, with 11 bases of the junction left unmatched. The CDR3 DNA sequence: TGTGCCAGCAGCCCGAAAGTAGCGGGAGGGCCCTATGAGCAGTTCTTC. This sequence encodes CASSPKVAGGPYEQFF.

This chain joins TRBV19 and TRBJ2-2; TRBD2 matches at 12 bases. Losses at the gene ends were 5 bases for V and 7 bases for J; bases not matched to a gene: 8. The length of the CDR3 is 16 residues. Germline lookup yields CDR1 LNHDA and CDR2 SQIVND (reference sequence). For the CDR3, the DNA is TGTGCCAGTAGTGTTCAACTAGCGGGAGGTGGCGGGGAGCTGTTTTTT. Amino acid sequence: CASSVQLAGGGGELFF.

The J gene is TRBJ2-1, the V gene TRBV7-2, with 7 bases fitting TRBD2. The CDR3 covers 14 residues. Germline CDR1 reads SGHTA; CDR2 reads FQGNSA. V lost 5 bases and J lost 8; bases outside the gene matches: 9. CDR3 sequence: CASSPPGAGDEQFF. CDR3 DNA sequence: TGTGCCAGCAGCCCCCCCGGGGCGGGGGATGAGCAGTTCTTC.

The J gene is TRBJ2-5, the V gene TRBV5-8; 14 positions agree with TRBD2. V shed 4 bases and J 2 bases; nucleotides not matched to a gene: 4. CDR3 length equals 16 residues. CDR1 is SGHTS and CDR2 is YDEGEE in the germline V gene. CDR3 coding DNA: TGTGCCAGCAGCGTCGGGACTAGCGGGGGACAAGAGACCCAGTACTTC. Residues: CASSVGTSGGQETQYF.

The chain carries TRBV7-9 and TRBJ2-7; the match to TRBD2 covers 10 bases. CDR1 SEHNR and CDR2 FQNEAQ come from the germline V gene (reference sequence). The CDR3 has 15 residues. V dropped 5 bases and J dropped 7; count of bases not matched to a gene: 11. CDR3 protein: CASSPQLAGVGEQYF. CDR3 DNA: TGTGCCAGCAGCCCACAGCTAGCGGGAGTGGGGGAGCAGTACTTC.

J is TRBJ2-3 and V is TRBV7-2; TRBD2 matches at 7 bases. The germline CDR1 and CDR2 sequences are SGHTA and FQGNSA. The CDR3 covers 15 residues. V dropped 0 bases and J dropped 4; count of bases not matched to a gene: 4. This chain's CDR3 is CASSLARGGADTQYF. DNA for the CDR3: TGTGCCAGCAGCTTAGCGCGTGGGGGGGCAGATACGCAGTATTTT.

The V call is TRBV27, the J call TRBJ1-6, with 9 bases that match TRBD1. CDR1 and CDR2 from the germline V gene are MNHEY and SMNVEV (reference sequence). Trimming removed 1 base from V and 9 bases from J; junction bases left unmatched: 4. This CDR3 is 15 amino acids long. CDR3 in amino acids: CASSLWTGEGSPLHF. The CDR3 coding sequence is TGTGCCAGCAGTTTATGGACAGGGGAAGGTTCACCCCTCCACTTT.

The rearrangement links TRBV2 to TRBJ2-1; TRBD2 is a possible D gene (5 bases). V was clipped by 8 bases and J by 7 bases, with 12 bases between them. This CDR3 has 12 amino acids. Germline V gene data show CDR1 as SNHLY and CDR2 as FYNNEI. The CDR3, as DNA: TGTGCCAGCCCGGGGTTTGGGAATGAGCAGTTCTTC. Protein product: CASPGFGNEQFF.